The 19 T cell receptor beta chains below all came from one sample that was sequenced in a study of cytomegalovirus exposure and HLA in healthy donors. It was with 60 Vbeta and 13 Jbeta primers that the PCR ran. Method: immunoSEQ multiplex PCR; TCRdb's copy keeps in-frame clones and lacks some. The profile shows about 90,000 clones, more than 60% of them singletons. Material: PBMCs. These receptors originate from a man aged 25-40 years in good health and CMV-seronegative.

The V call is TRBV18, the J call TRBJ2-7; 10 nucleotides agree with TRBD1. V dropped 5 bases and J dropped 0; count of bases not matched to a gene: 4. Per the germline V gene, CDR1 is KGHSH and CDR2 is LQKENI. The CDR3 runs to 15 residues. The CDR3 spells CASSTGQGDSYEQYF. CDR3 bases: TGTGCCAGCTCAACAGGACAGGGGGACTCCTACGAGCAGTACTTC.

The chain carries TRBV27 and TRBJ2-3, with 8 bases that match TRBD1. Germline CDR1 MNHEY, CDR2 SMNVEV (reference sequence). There are 14 residues in the CDR3. Trimming took 6 bases from V and 0 from J; bases not matched to a gene: 2. The CDR3 DNA reads as TGTGCCAGCAGAGACAGGGGTAGCACAGATACGCAGTATTTT. This encodes CASRDRGSTDTQYF.

This chain links TRBV7-9 with TRBJ2-7; maybe TRBD1 (5 bases). Germline V gene sequence: CDR1 SEHNR, CDR2 FQNEAQ (reference sequence). This CDR3 spans 15 amino acids. The germline V and J ends were trimmed by 5 bases and 2 bases, with 16 bases remaining between them. The CDR3 loop reads CASSRTTGSAYEQYF. CDR3 in DNA: TGTGCCAGCAGCCGGACAACTGGATCGGCCTACGAGCAGTACTTC.

The chain has TRBV5-1 and TRBJ2-2; 8 positions match TRBD1. Trimming cost V 5 bases and J 5 bases; bases outside gene matches: 5. CDR3 length equals 14 residues. The germline CDR1 and CDR2 sequences are SGHRS and YFSETQ. The CDR3 loop is CASSGQGNTGELFF. The CDR3 DNA reads as TGCGCCAGCAGTGGACAGGGAAATACCGGGGAGCTGTTTTTT.

The chain employs TRBV11-3 and TRBJ2-3; 9 bases line up with TRBD1. The CDR3 runs to 17 residues. CDR1 is SGHNT and CDR2 is YENEEA in the germline V gene. V lost 4 bases to trimming and J lost 5 bases; unmatched junction nucleotides: 13. The CDR3 coding sequence is TGTGCCAGCAGCTACCAGACAGGGGGGTCCATAGGAGATACGCAGTATTTT. This codes for CASSYQTGGSIGDTQYF.

This chain links TRBV7-2 with TRBJ2-5; TRBD2 aligns across 11 bases. CDR1 and CDR2 (germline): SGHTA, FQGNSA. The CDR3 has 15 amino acids. The V gene end was trimmed by 5 bases and the J gene end by 1 base; junction bases not matched to a gene: 3. The CDR3 region is CASSPTSGGQETQYF. As DNA, the CDR3 is TGTGCCAGCAGCCCAACTAGCGGGGGCCAAGAGACCCAGTACTTC.

The chain has TRBV19 and TRBJ2-7; 8 positions agree with TRBD1. Germline-derived CDR1 and CDR2 are LNHDA and SQIVND (reference sequence). The CDR3 covers 15 residues. V lost 5 bases to trimming and J lost 7 bases; unmatched junction nucleotides: 13. The CDR3 DNA reads as TGTGCCAGTAGTGTCTCGGGACAGGCCAATGGGGAGCAGTACTTC. Encoded protein: CASSVSGQANGEQYF.

The DNA of the CDR3 is TGTGCCAGCTCACCACCTGGTGGTGGCAGGGTGCCCGGGGAGCTGTTTTTT. Amino acid sequence: CASSPPGGGRVPGELFF. The chain combines TRBV18 with TRBJ2-2, with a tentative D call TRBD1 (5 bases). With 0 bases removed from V and 6 bases from J, the gap between germline ends came to 17 bases. The CDR3 has 17 residues. Germline values: CDR1 KGHSH, CDR2 LQKENI.

The chain recombines TRBV4-2 with TRBJ1-5, with 8 bases aligning to TRBD1. The CDR3 totals 15 residues. Germline trimming cut 3 bases from V and 6 bases from J; bases unmatched to any gene: 7. Germline V CDR1 and CDR2: LGHNA, YNFKEQ. DNA of the CDR3: TGTGCCAGCAGCCAGGATGGACAGGGTGCTCAGCCCCAGCATTTT. It translates to CASSQDGQGAQPQHF.

This chain uses TRBV13 with TRBJ2-2; 7 bases line up with TRBD1. Per the germline V gene, CDR1 is PRHDT and CDR2 is FYEKMQ (reference sequence). The CDR3 length is 18 residues. J gave up 4 bases and V 7 bases, and 18 bases lay outside the gene matches. The CDR3 spells CASTSEGRGTAGTGELFF. CDR3 coding DNA: TGTGCCAGCACCTCGGAAGGCAGGGGGACCGCGGGCACCGGGGAGCTGTTTTTT.

This chain links TRBV7-9 with TRBJ2-1; D unclear. Trimming stripped 7 bases from V and 0 bases from J, with 7 bases between. This CDR3 has 13 amino acids. Germline CDR1 and CDR2: SEHNR and FQNEAQ (reference sequence). The CDR3 region has the DNA TGTGCCAGCATGGAGAGCTCCTACAATGAGCAGTTCTTC. It yields the protein CASMESSYNEQFF.

This clone was recorded once. The V call is TRBV18, the J call TRBJ2-7; 8 bases fit TRBD1. Germline-derived CDR1 and CDR2 are KGHSH and LQKENI. The V gene end was trimmed by 6 bases and the J gene end by 5 bases; junction bases not matched to a gene: 6. The length of the CDR3 is 13 residues. The CDR3 protein is CASSLGQGDEQYF. In nucleotides, the CDR3 is TGTGCCAGCTCCCTCGGACAGGGAGACGAGCAGTACTTC. Using reference TRBV18 and TRBJ2-7 for the parts outside the CDR3, the full variable domain is NAGVMQNPRHLVRRRGQEARLRCSPMKGHSHVYWYRQLPEEGLKFMVYLQKENIIDESGMPKERFSAEFPKEGPSILRIQQVVRGDSAAYFCASSLGQGDEQYFGPGTRLTVT.

CDR3: CASLQETGSPLHF. Written as DNA, the CDR3 is TGTGCCAGCCTACAGGAAACGGGCTCACCCCTCCACTTT. This rearrangement joins TRBV2 to TRBJ1-6; weak D call: TRBD1 (5 bases). The germline gives CDR1 SNHLY, CDR2 FYNNEI. The V gene lost 8 bases and the J gene lost 10 bases, with 15 bases spanning the gap. The CDR3 has 13 amino acids.

CDR3 DNA: TGTGCTAGTGGTCTCGGGACAGCCAACAATGAGCAGTTCTTC. This sequence encodes CASGLGTANNEQFF. This sequence joins TRBV12-5 and TRBJ2-1, with 7 bases that match TRBD1. CDR3 size: 14 residues. V gave up 5 bases and J gave up 5 bases; unmatched junction bases: 6. CDR1 LGHNT and CDR2 FRNRAP come from the germline V gene.

The chain employs TRBV7-9 and TRBJ1-6; D gene unclear. Trimming removed 0 bases from V and 9 bases from J, with 6 bases in between. The CDR3 has 13 residues. Germline-derived CDR1 and CDR2 are SEHNR and FQNEAQ (reference sequence). The CDR3 region has the DNA TGTGCCAGCAGCTTAGCCGTGGCTTCACCCCTCCACTTT. It yields the protein CASSLAVASPLHF.

The gene calls are TRBV19 and TRBJ2-7; D is possibly TRBD1 (6 bases). This CDR3 has 13 amino acids. Germline V lookup: CDR1 LNHDA, CDR2 SQIVND (reference sequence). Trimming shortened V by 4 bases and J by 2 bases, and 9 bases separated the two germline ends. This CDR3 is CASSRGQTYEQYF. The CDR3 coding sequence is TGTGCCAGTAGTAGAGGACAGACCTACGAGCAGTACTTC.

The chain recombines TRBV15 with TRBJ1-4; D gene unclear. Germline V gene data show CDR1 as LNHNV and CDR2 as YYDKDF (reference sequence). The ends were cut back, 0 bases at V and 8 bases at J, with 7 bases in the middle. The CDR3 loop spans 13 amino acids. As DNA, the CDR3 is TGTGCCACCAGCAGAGAAGACAAAGAAAAACTGTTTTTT. It yields the protein CATSREDKEKLFF.

CDR3 nucleotide sequence: TGTGCCAGCGACGGACAGGGACACCTAAACACTGAAGCTTTCTTT. Translation gives CASDGQGHLNTEAFF. This chain connects TRBV28 to TRBJ1-1, with 8 bases matching TRBD1. The V gene end was trimmed by 8 bases and the J gene end by 2 bases; junction bases not matched to a gene: 10. Germline assignment: CDR1 MDHEN and CDR2 SYDVKM. CDR3 length equals 15 residues.

The rearrangement links TRBV6-1 to TRBJ1-1, with D unresolved. This CDR3 has 14 residues. V was clipped by 1 base and J by 4 bases, with 10 bases between them. CDR1 is MNHNS, CDR2 SASEGT, per germline. The chain's CDR3 is CASSEVLESTEAFF. The CDR3 nucleotides read TGTGCCAGCAGTGAAGTACTAGAAAGCACTGAAGCTTTCTTT.